This T cell receptor beta chain was sequenced in a study of shared clonotypes between healthy human individuals. Study outcomes and limitations: Against clonotypes common to all four donors, non-shared ones had lower generation probabilities. Sampling was confined to blood; repertoires within tissues likely differ.

This clone was detected once. What it recognizes is unknown. V gave up 5 bases and J gave up 2 bases, with 7 bases separating them. This CDR3 is built from 13 residues. Germline V gives CDR1 MNHEY, CDR2 SVGAGI. In the study's own analysis: With immunoSEQ giving junction-only sequences and no quality scores, filtering differed. Libraries were prepared by immunoSEQ multiplex PCR; TCRdb keeps only in-frame clonotypes and omits some of them. The D gene and trimming were derived from the DNA, and the V and J assignments and clone size from that table. The table lists about 2 million clones, roughly 94% of them singletons, with 0.13% in the top ten.

The specimen was naive CD4+ T cells sorted from blood. Documented subset: CD45RA+ positively selected. This chain joins TRBV6-5 and TRBJ2-1; D is uncertain. The TCR was taken from a man between 18 and 29 years old in good health. The CDR3 reads CASSDTPYNEQFF. The CDR3 region has the DNA TGTGCCAGCAGTGATACTCCCTACAATGAGCAGTTCTTC.